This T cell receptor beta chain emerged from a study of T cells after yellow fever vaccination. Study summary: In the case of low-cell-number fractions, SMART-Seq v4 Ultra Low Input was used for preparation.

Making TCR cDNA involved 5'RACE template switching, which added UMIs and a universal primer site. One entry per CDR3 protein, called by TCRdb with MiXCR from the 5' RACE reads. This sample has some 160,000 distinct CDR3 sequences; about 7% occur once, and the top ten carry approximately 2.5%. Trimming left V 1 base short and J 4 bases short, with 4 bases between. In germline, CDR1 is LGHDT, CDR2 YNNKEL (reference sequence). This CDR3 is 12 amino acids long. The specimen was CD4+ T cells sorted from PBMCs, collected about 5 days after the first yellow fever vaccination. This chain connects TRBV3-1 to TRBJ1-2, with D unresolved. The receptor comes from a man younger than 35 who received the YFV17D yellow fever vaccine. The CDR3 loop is CASSQAAYGYTF. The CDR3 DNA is TGTGCCAGCAGCCAAGCGGCCTATGGCTACACCTTC.